This TCR beta chain emerged from a study of vaccination effects on CD4 cells after COVID-19. As concerns this clone: Its cognate antigen is unknown.

CDR3 length: 19 residues. V lost 0 bases to trimming and J lost 0 bases, with 18 bases between them. CDR1 is SGHAT, CDR2 FQDESV, per germline (reference sequence). Expansion of antigen-specific CD4+ T cells with viral peptide pools was carried out by the ViraFEST assay before sequencing. Following 10 days of culture, CD4+ T cells were isolated. Vaccination of participants consisted of two doses of either the BNT162b2 or mRNA-1273 vaccine. The repertoire was sequenced with immunoSEQ multiplex PCR; TCRdb's copy has only in-frame clones and lacks some. The sample lists 15,000 to 20,000 clones; about 80% were seen once.

The receptor was derived from a human donor who received a COVID-19 vaccine. This chain connects TRBV11-1 to TRBJ1-3; tentatively, D is TRBD1 (5 bases). The input for sequencing was CD4+ T cells from PBMCs cultured with HCoV-NL63 spike peptides, taken after COVID-19 vaccination. This CDR3 reads CASSLAGADGHHSGNTIYF. CDR3 coding DNA: TGTGCCAGCAGCTTAGCCGGGGCTGACGGCCATCACTCTGGAAACACCATATATTTT. Together with reference TRBV11-1 and TRBJ1-3, the CDR3 gives the full variable domain: EAEVAQSPRYKITEKSQAVAFWCDPISGHATLYWYRQILGQGPELLVQFQDESVVDDSQLPKDRFSAERLKGVDSTLKIQPAELGDSAMYLCASSLAGADGHHSGNTIYFGEGSWLTVV.